This TCR beta chain was recovered during a study of tumor-infiltrating lymphocytes in primary liver carcinoma. Across the whole study: All patients, whether men or women, fell within 30 to 69 years of age.

Study-wide results and limits: Blood's top-250-clone fraction was significantly lower than that of tumors (p = 0.039).

This CDR3 has 18 amino acids. The V gene lost 6 bases and the J gene lost 1 base, with 22 bases spanning the gap. CDR1 and CDR2 (germline): MNHNY, SVGAGI (reference sequence). In addition to blood RNA drawn from unsorted whole blood, germline DNA was extracted. In advance of surgery, roughly 4.4 milliliters of peripheral blood were collected. Starting material of about 0.45 ug total RNA yielded TCR beta cDNA via a constant-region primer. Library construction for TCR beta comprised three nested multiplex PCR rounds performed with slightly modified ARM-PCR. Running 10 cycles apiece, the first two PCR rounds relied on TRBV1-TRBV30 forward primers together with a C-beta reverse primer. TCRdb ran MiXCR on the multiplex PCR reads and lists one entry per CDR3 protein. Here the sample spans almost 200,000 distinct CDR3 sequences, approximately 64% being singletons. About this clonotype itself: Its antigen is currently unknown.

This chain joins TRBV6-6 and TRBJ1-5; D not resolved. This receptor was obtained from a woman in her sixties with primary liver carcinoma and hepatitis B virus infection. Sequencing input: peripheral blood. The DNA for the CDR3 is TGTGCCAGCAGCCGCGGGTCGCCGTCGAGTGGCAGCAATCAGCCCCAGCATTTT. Translated, it gives CASSRGSPSSGSNQPQHF.